These T cell receptor beta chains were read from a single sample in a study of T cells in Graves' hyperthyroidism and ophthalmopathy. TCRdb independently ran MiXCR on the multiplex PCR reads; one entry per CDR3 protein. The sample has around 620,000 distinct CDR3 sequences, about 17% seen once. Sequenced material: blood. These receptors were obtained from a woman in her thirties with Graves' hyperthyroidism. Both conserved end residues are part of each CDR3. The order of the fields is clone size, J gene, D gene, V gene, CDR3 DNA, CDR3 protein. A D gene is named only where the DNA matches it firmly. Expanded clones are given a class, and other clones once, few, many or no size at all.

>many|TRBJ2-7|.|TRBV11-2
TGTGCCAGCAGCCTCGTTGCGGGGACCCTAATTGGCGAGCAGTACTTC
CASSLVAGTLIGEQYF
>many|TRBJ1-1|.|TRBV6-1
TGTGCCAGCAGCCCCTGGTGGGAGAACACTGAAGCTTTCTTT
CASSPWWENTEAFF
>many|TRBJ2-1|TRBD2|TRBV27
TGTGCCAGCAGTTTTCAAGGGAGGGCCGGTGAGCAGTTCTTC
CASSFQGRAGEQFF
>many|TRBJ1-1|TRBD1|TRBV18
TGTGCCAGCTCACCACGGCGTCCGGACAGGGACGAAGCTTTCTTT
CASSPRRPDRDEAFF
>.|TRBJ2-1|.|TRBV13
TGTGCCAGCAGCTTAGTTCAGGGCCCCTACAATGAGCAGTTCTTC
CASSLVQGPYNEQFF
>many|TRBJ1-1|.|TRBV29-1
TGCAGCGTTGAACTACTCCTTCTGAACACTGAAGCTTTCTTT
CSVELLLLNTEAFF
>many|TRBJ2-5|.|TRBV15
TGTGCCACCAGGGGGGTGGGGTCCGAGAAGACCCAGTACTTC
CATRGVGSEKTQYF
>.|TRBJ2-1|TRBD2|TRBV25-1
TGTGCCAGCAGTGAATTCGGGGGGGCGGCTTACAATGAGCAGTTCTTC
CASSEFGGAAYNEQFF
>many|TRBJ1-1|.|TRBV11-3
TGTGCCAGCAGCGAGGGGGGAGGTGGAGAAGCTTTCTTT
CASSEGGGGEAFF
>few|TRBJ2-6|.|TRBV5-1
TGCGCCAGCAGCTCTGCGGGTCTCCAGTCTGGGGCCAACGTCCTGACTTTC
CASSSAGLQSGANVLTF
>many|TRBJ1-2|.|TRBV28
TGTGCCAGTGATCCGGGTGGGTATGGCTACACCTTC
CASDPGGYGYTF
>.|TRBJ2-7|TRBD2|TRBV7-9
TGTGCCAGCAGCACTGGGACTAGTCCGGCCGAGCAGTACTTC
CASSTGTSPAEQYF
>once|TRBJ2-3|.|TRBV19
TGTGCCAGTAGTATCGGGGTGAACACAGATACGCAGTATTTT
CASSIGVNTDTQYF
>few|TRBJ2-3|TRBD1|TRBV6-2/TRBV6-3
TGTGCCAGCACCTACCGAGGGGGCACGGAGTATTTT
CASTYRGGTEYF
>.|TRBJ2-1|TRBD2|TRBV19
TGTGCCAGTAGTATCCATAGCGGGAGGGCCAACGAGCAGTTCTTC
CASSIHSGRANEQFF
>few|TRBJ2-1|TRBD2|TRBV20-1
TGCAGTGCTAGGAGCGGGAACTCCTACAATGAGCAGTTCTTC
CSARSGNSYNEQFF
>.|TRBJ1-5|.|TRBV6-5
TGTGCCAGCAGTTACTCGATCACAGGGTGGCGACAGCCCCAGCATTTT
CASSYSITGWRQPQHF
>few|TRBJ1-1|.|TRBV10-3
TGTGCCATCAGTGGAGGGGGGGGGACCACTGAAGCTTTCTTT
CAISGGGGTTEAFF
>many|TRBJ1-5|.|TRBV7-2
TGTGCCAGCAGCTTCAAGGGTAATCAGCCCCAGCATTTT
CASSFKGNQPQHF
>many|TRBJ2-5|TRBD1|TRBV11-2
TGTGCCAGCAGAAACTCCCAGGGGGCTGAGGAGACCCAGTACTTC
CASRNSQGAEETQYF
>.|TRBJ2-7|.|TRBV27
TGTGCCAGCAGTTTATCACCCCCTGGGGAGCAGTACTTC
CASSLSPPGEQYF
>.|TRBJ2-1|.|TRBV19
TGTGCCAGTAGCCCCCGGGGGAACCAGCGCCGCTACAATGAGCAGTTCTTC
CASSPRGNQRRYNEQFF
>.|TRBJ2-7|.|TRBV5-1
TGCGCCAGCAGCCAAGTAGTGGCAGGGATCTACGAGCAGTACTTC
CASSQVVAGIYEQYF
>.|TRBJ1-2|TRBD1|TRBV27
TGTGCCAGCAGTCCGACAGGGGGCCATGGCTACACCTTC
CASSPTGGHGYTF
>many|TRBJ1-2|.|TRBV11-2
TGTGCCAGCAGCTCCGGGACAAGGACTATGGGCTACACCTTC
CASSSGTRTMGYTF
>many|TRBJ1-1|.|TRBV11-3
TGTGCCAGCAGCCCCCAGGGAGACGTCGAAGCTTTCTTT
CASSPQGDVEAFF
>.|TRBJ2-2|.|TRBV19
TGTGCCAGTAGTTGGAGGGGAGTAACCGGGGAGCTGTTTTTT
CASSWRGVTGELFF
>many|TRBJ1-1|.|TRBV6-1
TGTGCCAGCAGCACGGAAGCGGGGGACACTGAAGCTTTCTTT
CASSTEAGDTEAFF
>few|TRBJ1-1|.|TRBV3-1
TGTGCCAGCAGCCAAGTTTTTATGGGTACTGAAGCTTTCTTT
CASSQVFMGTEAFF
>.|TRBJ2-1|.|TRBV3-1
TGTGCCAGCAGCCAAGATCCCCAAGCGAACAATGAGCAGTTCTTC
CASSQDPQANNEQFF
>many|TRBJ2-1|TRBD2|TRBV7-9
TGTGCCAGCAGCCACGGGAGGGCCTACAATGAGCAGTTCTTC
CASSHGRAYNEQFF
>few|TRBJ2-2|TRBD2|TRBV6-1
TGTGCCAGCAGTGAACCCTGGACTAGCGGAGGATCCGGGGAGCTGTTTTTT
CASSEPWTSGGSGELFF
>few|TRBJ2-7|.|TRBV6-1
TGTGCCAGCAGCCGCGGAGGGGCCGAGCAGTACTTC
CASSRGGAEQYF
>many|TRBJ2-1|TRBD2|TRBV2
TGTGCCAGCAGTGGGACTAGCGGGAGAAACTATGAGCAGTTCTTC
CASSGTSGRNYEQFF
>many|TRBJ2-1|.|TRBV7-3
TGTGCCAGCAGCTTAATAGCCGACAATGAGCAGTTCTTC
CASSLIADNEQFF
>few|TRBJ2-1|TRBD2|TRBV6-6
TGTGCCAGCAGTTACGAGACTAGCATCGATGAGCAGTTCTTC
CASSYETSIDEQFF
>.|TRBJ1-1|.|TRBV5-6
TGTGCCAGCAGCTCCAATACAGGGTGGAACACTGAAGCTTTCTTT
CASSSNTGWNTEAFF
>many|TRBJ1-3|.|TRBV3-1
TGTGCCAGCAGCCAAGAACAGAAAACCATATATTTT
CASSQEQKTIYF
>.|TRBJ2-7|TRBD2|TRBV5-4
TGTGCCAGCAGCCGTTGGGCTAGCGGCTCCTACGAGCAGTACTTC
CASSRWASGSYEQYF
>few|TRBJ1-6|.|TRBV28
TGTGCCAGCAGTCTCAGGGTTTCACCCCTCCACTTT
CASSLRVSPLHF
>many|TRBJ1-1|.|TRBV28
TGTGCCAGCACCCGCAGGAGTAGGAGCACTGAAGCTTTCTTT
CASTRRSRSTEAFF
>many|TRBJ2-3|TRBD2|TRBV15
TGTGCCACCAGCAGGGATGCTCTAGCGGGAGTTGCAGATACGCAGTATTTT
CATSRDALAGVADTQYF
>many|TRBJ2-7|TRBD1|TRBV28
TGTGCCAGCAGTTTCGCACAGGGGTACGAGCAGTACTTC
CASSFAQGYEQYF